Below, 32 T cell receptor beta chains from the same sample are listed, as sequenced in a study of spatial heterogeneity in lung cancer. Time point given: sample taken at primary tumor resection. In TCRdb, the 5' RACE reads were re-called with MiXCR into one record per CDR3 protein. The table lists about 38,000 distinct CDR3 sequences, 5% to 6.5% of them singletons, with approximately 24% in the top ten. The source material was PBMCs, sampled at surgery. The receptor source for this set is a female donor with early-stage non-small cell lung cancer.

This clonotype was seen many times. The chain is built from TRBV12-3 or TRBV12-4 and TRBJ1-5; D remains unclear. Deletions cut 5 bases from V and 2 bases from J, with 19 bases between. CDR3 size: 17 residues. CDR3 in amino acids: CASSMRTGSRGNQPQHF. CDR3 nucleotide sequence: TGTGCCAGCAGTATGCGGACGGGTTCAAGGGGCAATCAGCCCCAGCATTTT.

This clonotype was detected ten times or more. The V call is TRBV10-3, the J call TRBJ2-3, with D perhaps TRBD1 (5 bases). Germline lookup yields CDR1 ENHRY and CDR2 SYGVKD. V was pared by 4 bases and J by 0 bases, with 14 bases between. The CDR3 covers 16 residues. The CDR3: CAISVPPDTSTDTQYF. CDR3 nucleotides: TGTGCCATCAGTGTTCCCCCGGACACTAGCACAGATACGCAGTATTTT.

Ten or more counts support this clonotype. The V and J genes are TRBV5-1 and TRBJ2-1; tentatively, D is TRBD2 (6 bases). Germline CDR1 reads SGHRS; CDR2 reads YFSETQ. Trimming cost V 7 bases and J 8 bases, with 19 bases left between them. This CDR3 spans 14 amino acids. This CDR3 reads CASGTGDLRDEQFF. In DNA form, the CDR3 reads TGCGCCAGCGGGACCGGGGACTTACGCGATGAGCAGTTCTTC.

This clonotype was seen at least ten times. The chain couples TRBV20-1 to TRBJ1-4; TRBD1 matches 8 bases. Trimming removed 1 base from V and 8 bases from J; junction bases left unmatched: 12. The CDR3 has 16 residues. The V gene's germline CDR1 is DFQATT and CDR2 SNEGSKA (reference sequence). CDR3 sequence reads: CSARGVQGARTEKLFF. In DNA, the CDR3 is TGCAGTGCTAGAGGGGTGCAGGGGGCGCGAACGGAAAAACTGTTTTTT.

This clonotype showed up just a few times. The chain links TRBV7-2 to TRBJ1-1, with 8 bases identical to TRBD1. This CDR3 has 15 amino acids. Germline V gene data show CDR1 as SGHTA and CDR2 as FQGNSA. The V gene end was trimmed by 1 base and the J gene end by 6 bases; junction bases not matched to a gene: 7. The CDR3 DNA reads TGTGCCAGCAGCTTAGTGACAGGGGCCTTCTCTGAAGCTTTCTTT. It translates to CASSLVTGAFSEAFF.

This clonotype was seen ten or more times. The rearrangement uses TRBV20-1 and TRBJ2-1; D gene uncertain. CDR1 is DFQATT, CDR2 SNEGSKA, per germline (reference sequence). CDR3 length equals 11 residues. V was clipped by 0 bases and J by 9 bases, with 6 bases between them. CDR3 region: CSARDYPEQFF. In DNA, the CDR3 is TGCAGTGCTAGAGATTACCCTGAGCAGTTCTTC.

This clonotype was picked up a small number of times. J is TRBJ1-4 and V is TRBV12-3 or TRBV12-4, with 10 bases matching TRBD1. The V gene end was trimmed by 3 bases and the J gene end by 8 bases; junction bases not matched to a gene: 6. The CDR3 has 15 residues. CDR3 sequence: CASSFHWDRGEKLFF. The CDR3 nucleotides read TGTGCCAGCAGTTTTCACTGGGACAGGGGAGAAAAACTGTTTTTT.

This clonotype appeared many times. The chain uses TRBV20-1 and TRBJ2-3, with 10 positions matching TRBD1. The ends lost 0 bases at V and 4 bases at J; junction bases unmatched: 7. This CDR3 is built from 16 residues. Per germline, CDR1 DFQATT and CDR2 SNEGSKA (reference sequence). CDR3 loop: CSARDDKGQGSDTQYF. Written as DNA, the CDR3 is TGCAGTGCTAGAGATGATAAGGGACAGGGGTCAGATACGCAGTATTTT.

By its share, this clonotype is medium-sized (0.01 to 0.1%). This sequence joins TRBV4-1 and TRBJ2-5, with a tentative D call TRBD1 (5 bases). Germline V gene lookup returns CDR1 MGHRA and CDR2 YSYEKL. V was clipped by 4 bases and J by 5 bases, with 11 bases between them. This CDR3 is built from 13 residues. The CDR3 protein is CASSRLAGETQYF. The DNA for the CDR3 is TGCGCCAGCAGCCGCCTCGCAGGGGAGACCCAGTACTTC.

This clonotype was observed many times. As DNA, the CDR3 is TGCGCCAGCAGTGGGGAGTTCAAAAACATTCAGTACTTC. Its protein is CASSGEFKNIQYF. This chain connects TRBV10-2 to TRBJ2-4, with D maybe TRBD2 (5 bases). Germline CDR1 is WSHSY and CDR2 is SAAADI. The CDR3 sequence is 13 residues long. The V end lost 4 bases, the J end lost 3 bases, and 7 bases lay between the germline ends.

This clonotype has at least ten counts. This rearrangement joins TRBV11-2 to TRBJ1-2, with no clear D. Per germline, CDR1 SGHAT and CDR2 FQNNGV. This CDR3 comprises 16 residues. V was trimmed by 4 bases and J by 3 bases, leaving 18 bases between them. The CDR3 region has the DNA TGTGCCAGCAGCTCCCTACATGGACGGCATTACTATGGCTACACCTTC. Residues: CASSSLHGRHYYGYTF.

Details on this clonotype: Being one base from a much bigger clone, this may be a read error. The V gene is TRBV11-1, the J gene TRBJ2-3; no clear D gene. The V gene's germline CDR1 is SGHAT and CDR2 FQDESV (reference sequence). Trimming pared 4 bases from V and 5 bases from J, leaving 19 bases between. The CDR3 is made up of 16 amino acids. CDR3 residues: CASSSELVLGIDTQYF. The CDR3 region has the DNA TGTGCCAGCAGCTCGGAGTTGGTATTGGGCATAGATACGCAGTATTTT.

This clonotype has a count of ten or more. The V gene is TRBV5-1, the J gene TRBJ2-1; 7 bases agree with TRBD1. After removal of 0 bases from V and 0 bases from J, the junction contained 3 bases not matched to a gene. The length of the CDR3 is 16 residues. The germline V gene encodes CDR1 SGHRS and CDR2 YFSETQ. The CDR3 region has the DNA TGCGCCAGCAGCTTGGAGACAGGGAGCTCCTACAATGAGCAGTTCTTC. Protein product: CASSLETGSSYNEQFF.

In its sample, this clonotype was seen a few times. The chain carries TRBV5-1 and TRBJ1-1, with a possible D match to TRBD1 (5 bases). Germline CDR1 reads SGHRS; CDR2 reads YFSETQ. The CDR3 is 14 residues long. Trimming left V 4 bases short and J 7 bases short, with 17 bases between. The CDR3 DNA reads TGCGCCAGCAGCCAGGCCAGGGAAGGAGGTGAAGCTTTCTTT. Protein sequence: CASSQAREGGEAFF.

This clonotype turned up a few times. The chain has TRBV12-3 or TRBV12-4 and TRBJ2-5; D could derive from TRBD1 or TRBD2 (5 bases each). This CDR3 is built from 13 residues. The V and J ends lost 7 bases and 5 bases respectively, with 14 bases between them. CDR3 residues: CASTEGRRETQYF. The CDR3 DNA follows: TGTGCCAGCACCGAGGGGCGGCGGGAGACCCAGTACTTC.

This clonotype was recorded many times. The chain uses TRBV14 and TRBJ2-1; D ambiguous. Trimming took 1 base from V and 3 from J, leaving 4 bases between them. This CDR3 has 13 residues. Germline lookup yields CDR1 SGHDN and CDR2 FVKESK. This CDR3 is CASSQGIYNEQFF. CDR3 DNA: TGTGCCAGCAGCCAAGGGATCTACAATGAGCAGTTCTTC.

The sample holds many counts of this clonotype. The rearrangement uses TRBV4-1 and TRBJ2-7; a possible D gene is TRBD2 (5 bases). Germline values: CDR1 MGHRA, CDR2 YSYEKL. The CDR3 has 14 amino acids. The V end lost 0 bases, the J end lost 4 bases, and 10 bases lay between the germline ends. The CDR3 DNA follows: TGCGCCAGCAGCCAAGATGAGGGTGGTTACGAGCAGTACTTC. This sequence encodes CASSQDEGGYEQYF.

This clonotype was detected many times. The J gene is TRBJ1-2, the V gene TRBV30; 11 bases agree with TRBD1. The CDR3 spans 15 residues. Germline V CDR1 and CDR2: GTSNPN, SVGIG (reference sequence). V was pared by 2 bases and J by 2 bases, with 4 bases of the junction left unmatched. The CDR3 sequence: CAWSTGTGGNYGYTF. Here the CDR3 DNA reads TGTGCCTGGAGTACAGGGACAGGGGGAAACTATGGCTACACCTTC.

This clonotype was seen at least ten times. The chain couples TRBV20-1 to TRBJ1-1; D is uncertain. There are 12 residues in the CDR3. Germline assignment: CDR1 DFQATT and CDR2 SNEGSKA (reference sequence). The CDR3 nucleotides are TGCAACGCCCCTCGGGTGAACACTGAAGCTTTCTTT. This sequence encodes CNAPRVNTEAFF.

This clonotype was recorded at least ten times. The chain uses TRBV20-1 and TRBJ1-1; TRBD1 aligns across 8 bases. The CDR3 extends over 12 amino acids. The germline CDR1 and CDR2 sequences are DFQATT and SNEGSKA (reference sequence). Unmatched junction bases numbered 3, after V lost 4 bases and J lost 5 bases. The CDR3 DNA sequence: TGCAGTGCTACAGGGGGCCGGACTGAAGCTTTCTTT. It encodes CSATGGRTEAFF.

This clonotype was observed at least ten times. This chain connects TRBV7-2 to TRBJ1-3; D not certain. V lost 5 bases to trimming and J lost 0 bases, with 17 bases between them. CDR1 SGHTA and CDR2 FQGNSA come from the germline V gene. The CDR3 has 17 residues. The CDR3 loop is CASSASPPGISGNTIYF. CDR3 coding DNA: TGTGCCAGCAGCGCGTCCCCACCTGGGATCTCTGGAAACACCATATATTTT.

This clonotype showed up many times. V usage is TRBV6-5 and J usage is TRBJ2-3; D unclear. The CDR3 contains 11 residues. Germline V gene data show CDR1 as MNHEY and CDR2 as SVGAGI. The V end was cut by 6 bases, the J end by 6 bases, with 7 bases between. The CDR3 is CASSKGDTQYF. CDR3 DNA: TGTGCCAGCAGCAAAGGGGATACGCAGTATTTT.

The V and J genes are TRBV19 and TRBJ2-1, with 13 bases fitting TRBD2. Germline V gene lookup returns CDR1 LNHDA and CDR2 SQIVND (reference sequence). The trim removed 5 bases at V and 9 bases at J, leaving 10 bases unmatched. CDR3 length: 16 residues. In DNA, the CDR3 is TGTGCCAGTAGTCCGTTAACTAGCGGGGGGGCCATTGAGCAGTTCTTC. Amino acid sequence: CASSPLTSGGAIEQFF.

In its sample, this clonotype was seen many times. The chain joins TRBV4-2 to TRBJ2-1; 9 positions match TRBD2. The germline V gene has CDR1 LGHNA and CDR2 YNFKEQ. With 4 bases clipped from V and 7 bases from J, the junction kept 11 bases outside the gene matches. The CDR3 length is 16 residues. The CDR3, as DNA: TGTGCCAGCAGCCCCTATGGGGCGGGGGGGGCGAATGAGCAGTTCTTC. It yields the protein CASSPYGAGGANEQFF.

Many counts were recorded for this clonotype. The chain joins TRBV5-1 to TRBJ2-2, with TRBD2 matching 10 bases. Germline V gene lookup returns CDR1 SGHRS and CDR2 YFSETQ. The CDR3 length is 17 residues. Trimming at V came to 0 bases and at J to 0 bases, leaving 2 bases not matched to a gene. CDR3 sequence: CASSLGTSGPNTGELFF. The CDR3 DNA reads as TGCGCCAGCAGCTTGGGGACTAGCGGACCGAACACCGGGGAGCTGTTTTTT.

This clonotype was counted ten times or more. J is TRBJ1-2 and V is TRBV7-9, with a weak D call TRBD1 (6 bases). Germline CDR1 SEHNR, CDR2 FQNEAQ (reference sequence). The CDR3 has 13 residues. V gave up 5 bases and J gave up 9 bases, with 16 bases separating them. The CDR3 loop is CASSHLNRDSYTF. In DNA, the CDR3 is TGTGCCAGCAGCCATCTGAACAGGGACAGCTACACCTTC.

This clonotype has at least ten counts. The V call is TRBV2, the J call TRBJ2-1, with 14 bases that match TRBD2. Trimming removed 6 bases from V and 7 bases from J; junction bases left unmatched: 2. The CDR3 totals 14 residues. The germline V gene encodes CDR1 SNHLY and CDR2 FYNNEI. The CDR3 nucleotides are TGTGCCAGCAGAAGGACTAGCGGGGGGAATGAGCAGTTCTTC. Its protein is CASRRTSGGNEQFF. The variable domain in full, with the rest retrieved from reference TRBV2 and TRBJ2-1, is EPEVTQTPSHQVTQMGQEVILRCVPISNHLYFYWYRQILGQKVEFLVSFYNNEISEKSEIFDDQFSVERPDGSNFTLKIRSTKLEDSAMYFCASRRTSGGNEQFFGPGTRLTVL.

This clonotype was seen at least ten times. The genes are TRBV18 and TRBJ2-7; D might be TRBD1 (6 bases). This CDR3 contains 15 residues. Germline assignment: CDR1 KGHSH and CDR2 LQKENI. Trimming took 6 bases from V and 2 from J, leaving 17 bases between them. CDR3 protein: CASSLGGQSTYEQYF. CDR3 DNA sequence: TGTGCCAGCTCGCTCGGAGGACAGAGTACCTACGAGCAGTACTTC.

V and J are TRBV25-1 and TRBJ2-3, with D possibly matching TRBD1 (6 bases). The CDR3 covers 13 residues. In germline, CDR1 is MGHDK, CDR2 SYGVNS. V lost 8 bases and J lost 5, with 14 bases in between. CDR3: CASYGDTLDTQYF. DNA for the CDR3: TGTGCCAGCTACGGGGACACACTAGATACGCAGTATTTT.

This clonotype was detected ten times or more. This chain joins TRBV20-1 and TRBJ1-1, with a weak D call TRBD1 (6 bases). From germline, CDR1 is DFQATT and CDR2 SNEGSKA (reference sequence). The CDR3 is 12 residues long. Between the trimmed V and J ends, which lost 6 bases and 4 bases, there was a span of 12 bases. The CDR3 reads CSAARGGTEAFF. The CDR3 coding sequence is TGCAGTGCCGCGAGGGGGGGCACTGAAGCTTTCTTT.

This clonotype has a count of ten or more. The chain recombines TRBV20-1 with TRBJ2-5; D gene ambiguous. The CDR3 loop spans 15 amino acids. Germline CDR1 and CDR2: DFQATT and SNEGSKA (reference sequence). V lost 0 bases, J lost 0 bases, and 11 bases lay in between. CDR3 protein: CSARDPVRNQETQYF. The DNA of the CDR3 is TGCAGTGCTAGAGATCCCGTGAGGAACCAAGAGACCCAGTACTTC.

This clonotype has a count of ten or more. V is TRBV20-1 and J is TRBJ2-1, with unresolved D. V lost 0 bases and J lost 10, with 7 bases in between. The germline V gene encodes CDR1 DFQATT and CDR2 SNEGSKA (reference sequence). This CDR3 spans 11 amino acids. The CDR3 DNA is TGCAGTGCTAGAGACGTGCCCGAGCAGTTCTTC. Residues: CSARDVPEQFF.